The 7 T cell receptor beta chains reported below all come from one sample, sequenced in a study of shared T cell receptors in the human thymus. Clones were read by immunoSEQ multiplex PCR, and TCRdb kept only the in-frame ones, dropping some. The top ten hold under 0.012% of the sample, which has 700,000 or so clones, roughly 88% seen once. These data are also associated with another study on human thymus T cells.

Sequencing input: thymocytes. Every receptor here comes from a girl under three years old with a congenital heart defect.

In DNA form, the CDR3 reads TGTGCCAGCAGCTTGGCTAGCAGGGGCGTCTATGGCTACACCTTC. Encoded protein: CASSLASRGVYGYTF. J is TRBJ1-2 and V is TRBV5-4, with D tentatively TRBD1 (6 bases). The V gene lost 0 bases and the J gene lost 4 bases, with 13 bases spanning the gap. The CDR3 length is 15 residues. Germline CDR1 is SGHNT and CDR2 is YYREEE (reference sequence).

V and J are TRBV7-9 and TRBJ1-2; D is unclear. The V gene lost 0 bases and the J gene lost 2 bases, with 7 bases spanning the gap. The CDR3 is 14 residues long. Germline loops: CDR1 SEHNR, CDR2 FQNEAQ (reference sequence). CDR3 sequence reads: CASSLAPGNYGYTF. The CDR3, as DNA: TGTGCCAGCAGCTTAGCGCCAGGCAACTATGGCTACACCTTC.

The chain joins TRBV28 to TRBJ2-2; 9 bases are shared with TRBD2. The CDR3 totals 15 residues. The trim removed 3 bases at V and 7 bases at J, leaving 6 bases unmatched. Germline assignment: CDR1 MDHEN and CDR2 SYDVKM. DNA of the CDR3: TGTGCCAGCAGTTTGGCGGGGGGGCCTTTCGGGGAGCTGTTTTTT. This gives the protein CASSLAGGPFGELFF.

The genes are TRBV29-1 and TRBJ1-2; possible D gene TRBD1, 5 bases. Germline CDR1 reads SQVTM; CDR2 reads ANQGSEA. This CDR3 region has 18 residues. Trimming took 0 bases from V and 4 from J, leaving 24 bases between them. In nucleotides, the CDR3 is TGCAGCGTTGAAGATCGTGCAGGGATCCCTTTAATGGGCTATGGCTACACCTTC. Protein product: CSVEDRAGIPLMGYGYTF.

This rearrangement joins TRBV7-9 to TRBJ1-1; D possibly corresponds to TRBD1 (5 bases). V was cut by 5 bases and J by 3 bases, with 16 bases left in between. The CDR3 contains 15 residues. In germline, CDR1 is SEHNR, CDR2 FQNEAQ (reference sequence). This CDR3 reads CASSPGRGCDTEAFF. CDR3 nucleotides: TGTGCCAGCAGCCCCGGCCGGGGGTGTGACACTGAAGCTTTCTTT.

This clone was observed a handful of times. CDR3 DNA: TGTGCCAGCAGCGCGAAGGCAGGGGGCGAAGTCTATGGCTACACCTTC. Translated: CASSAKAGGEVYGYTF. The J gene is TRBJ1-2, the V gene TRBV5-6; TRBD1 matches at 8 bases. Germline V gives CDR1 SGHDT, CDR2 YYEEEE. J lost 4 bases, V lost 4 bases, and 12 bases had no gene match. CDR3 length: 16 amino acids.

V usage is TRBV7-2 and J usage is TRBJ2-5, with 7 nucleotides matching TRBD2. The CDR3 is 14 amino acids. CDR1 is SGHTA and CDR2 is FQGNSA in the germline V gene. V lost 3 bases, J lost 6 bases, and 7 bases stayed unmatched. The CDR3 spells CASSLGLPHQTQYF. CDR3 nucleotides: TGTGCCAGCAGCTTGGGACTACCTCACCAGACCCAGTACTTC. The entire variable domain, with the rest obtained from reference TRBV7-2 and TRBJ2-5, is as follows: GAGVSQSPSNKVTEKGKDVELRCDPISGHTALYWYRQSLGQGLEFLIYFQGNSAPDKSGLPSDRFSAERTGGSVSTLTIQRTQQEDSAVYLCASSLGLPHQTQYFGPGTRLLVL.